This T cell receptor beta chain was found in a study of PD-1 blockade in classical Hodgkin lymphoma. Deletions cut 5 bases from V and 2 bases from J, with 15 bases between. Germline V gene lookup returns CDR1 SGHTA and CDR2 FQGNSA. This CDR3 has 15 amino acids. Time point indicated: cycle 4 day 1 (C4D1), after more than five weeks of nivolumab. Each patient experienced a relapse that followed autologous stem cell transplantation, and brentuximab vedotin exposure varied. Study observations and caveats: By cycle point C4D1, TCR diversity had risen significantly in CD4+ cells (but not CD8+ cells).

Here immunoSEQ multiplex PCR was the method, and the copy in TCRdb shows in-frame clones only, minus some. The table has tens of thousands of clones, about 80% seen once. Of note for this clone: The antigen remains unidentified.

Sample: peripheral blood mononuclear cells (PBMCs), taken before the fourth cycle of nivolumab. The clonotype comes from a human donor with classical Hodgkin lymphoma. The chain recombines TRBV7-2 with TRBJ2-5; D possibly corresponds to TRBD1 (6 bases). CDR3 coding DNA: TGTGCCAGCAGCAACCGCAGGGGTGAACAAGAGACCCAGTACTTC. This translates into CASSNRRGEQETQYF. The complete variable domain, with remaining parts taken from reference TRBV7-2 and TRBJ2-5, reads GAGVSQSPSNKVTEKGKDVELRCDPISGHTALYWYRQSLGQGLEFLIYFQGNSAPDKSGLPSDRFSAERTGGSVSTLTIQRTQQEDSAVYLCASSNRRGEQETQYFGPGTRLLVL.